Shown below are 21 T cell receptor beta chains from a single sample sequenced in a study of blood T cells in healthy people across ages. With a J-beta primer mix and a sample-barcoded 5' primer, a second PCR ran roughly 6 to 11 cycles. From the 5' RACE reads, TCRdb called clonotypes with MiXCR, one entry per CDR3 protein. The data contain around 800,000 distinct CDR3 sequences, 25% to 30% of them singletons. This same sample was also part of a study on T cells of mothers and their children.

Sequencing was done on a sample of blood. These receptor sequences come from a boy aged 5-17 years in good health.

With regard to this clonotype: Sequence at one end of the junction differs from germline and may be a read error. The chain couples TRBV20-1 to TRBJ1-4; no clear D gene. The CDR3 runs 12 residues. Germline CDR1 and CDR2: DFQATT and SNEGSKA (reference sequence). The CDR3 region has the DNA TGCAGTGCTAGAGACGGAATTGAAAAACTGTATTTT. It is translated as CSARDGIEKLYF.

This clonotype appeared a few times. The V gene is TRBV14, the J gene TRBJ2-3, with D perhaps matching TRBD2 (5 bases). The CDR3 sequence is 15 residues long. Germline CDR1 SGHDN, CDR2 FVKESK. Trimming pared 1 base from V and 5 bases from J, leaving 13 bases between. The CDR3: CASSQVGVGKDTQYF. CDR3 nucleotide sequence: TGTGCCAGCAGCCAAGTGGGAGTGGGAAAAGATACGCAGTATTTT.

The chain combines TRBV28 with TRBJ2-1; unclear D gene. Between the trimmed V and J ends, which lost 2 bases and 4 bases, there was a span of 3 bases. This CDR3 contains 12 residues. CDR1 and CDR2 (germline): MDHEN, SYDVKM. The CDR3 coding sequence is TGTGCCAGCAGTTTACAATACAATGAGCAGTTCTTC. It codes for CASSLQYNEQFF. Full variable domain (outside the CDR3, taken from reference TRBV28 and TRBJ2-1): DVKVTQSSRYLVKRTGEKVFLECVQDMDHENMFWYRQDPGLGLRLIYFSYDVKMKEKGDIPEGYSVSREKKERFSLILESASTNQTSMYLCASSLQYNEQFFGPGTRLTVL.

The V and J genes are TRBV4-1 and TRBJ2-5, with no clear D. In germline, CDR1 is MGHRA, CDR2 YSYEKL. The CDR3 is made up of 13 amino acids. V lost 2 bases and J 4 bases, leaving 8 bases between the germline ends. The CDR3 nucleotides are TGCGCCAGCAGCCAATTTGAGAGAGAGACCCAGTACTTC. This gives the protein CASSQFERETQYF.

V usage is TRBV7-9 and J usage is TRBJ2-1; 12 bases are shared with TRBD2. CDR1 and CDR2 (germline): SEHNR, FQNEAQ (reference sequence). The length of the CDR3 is 17 residues. V was clipped by 5 bases and J by 6 bases; unmatched bases: 11. This chain's CDR3 is CASSPWTSGTPGNEQFF. The CDR3 bases are TGTGCCAGCAGCCCCTGGACTAGCGGGACCCCGGGCAATGAGCAGTTCTTC.

This rearrangement joins TRBV12-3 or TRBV12-4 to TRBJ1-5, with a tentative D call TRBD1 (6 bases). The CDR3 length is 15 residues. V lost 0 bases and J 6 bases, leaving 12 bases between the germline ends. In DNA, the CDR3 is TGTGCCAGCAGTTTAGCGGGGGCCCCGTTTCAGCCCCAGCATTTT. Protein product: CASSLAGAPFQPQHF.

The chain carries TRBV9 and TRBJ2-3; D is undetermined. The V end lost 3 bases, the J end lost 1 base, and 9 bases lay between the germline ends. Germline V gene lookup returns CDR1 SGDLS and CDR2 YYNGEE. The CDR3 is made up of 14 amino acids. CDR3 in DNA: TGTGCCAGCAGCGCCCAATCCGGCACAGATACGCAGTATTTT. It yields the protein CASSAQSGTDTQYF.

This clonotype was seen more than once but under ten times. The chain recombines TRBV6-6 with TRBJ1-1, with 7 bases that match TRBD1. V was clipped by 2 bases and J by 1 base; unmatched bases: 4. Per germline, CDR1 MNHNY and CDR2 SVGAGI (reference sequence). The CDR3 runs 15 residues. In DNA, the CDR3 is TGTGCCAGCAGTTACCCTAGGACAGGGAACACTGAAGCTTTCTTT. Translation: CASSYPRTGNTEAFF.

This clonotype was seen more than once but under ten times. The chain employs TRBV5-5 and TRBJ1-2; the D is unclear. The CDR3 is 14 residues long. In germline, CDR1 is SGHKS, CDR2 YYEKEE (reference sequence). Trimming stripped 4 bases from V and 8 bases from J, with 18 bases between. The CDR3 sequence: CASSAPKAGRGYTF. The CDR3 DNA reads TGTGCCAGCAGCGCCCCCAAGGCGGGTCGGGGCTACACCTTC.

This chain joins TRBV9 and TRBJ2-5, with TRBD1 matching 10 bases. Germline V gene sequence: CDR1 SGDLS, CDR2 YYNGEE. The CDR3 runs 15 residues. Losses at the gene ends were 0 bases for V and 5 bases for J; bases not matched to a gene: 4. The CDR3 region has the DNA TGTGCCAGCAGCGTAGGGGGGACAGGGGACGAGACCCAGTACTTC. Its translation: CASSVGGTGDETQYF.

The gene calls are TRBV4-1 and TRBJ1-3; 8 nucleotides agree with TRBD1. The CDR3 runs 17 residues. Germline V CDR1 and CDR2: MGHRA, YSYEKL. The V segment lost 4 bases and the J segment 0 bases; nucleotides outside the gene matches: 8. CDR3 bases: TGCGCCAGCAGCCGCCGGGACAGGCGTTCCTCTGGAAACACCATATATTTT. It is translated as CASSRRDRRSSGNTIYF.

This clonotype was seen more than once but under ten times. The rearrangement joins TRBV27 to TRBJ1-4, with 9 bases matching TRBD1. Trimming cost V 6 bases and J 6 bases; bases outside gene matches: 5. The germline CDR1 and CDR2 sequences are MNHEY and SMNVEV (reference sequence). The CDR3 sequence is 14 residues long. The CDR3 sequence is CASSKTGGDEKLFF. For the CDR3, the DNA is TGTGCCAGCAGCAAAACAGGGGGCGATGAAAAACTGTTTTTT.

This chain uses TRBV9 with TRBJ2-5; 9 nucleotides agree with TRBD2. With 2 bases clipped from V and 5 bases from J, the junction kept 10 bases outside the gene matches. CDR1 and CDR2 (germline): SGDLS, YYNGEE. The CDR3 extends over 16 amino acids. In nucleotides, the CDR3 is TGTGCCAGCAGCGTCGCCGGGAGCGGGGGGAGGGAGACCCAGTACTTC. Its protein product is CASSVAGSGGRETQYF.

The chain has TRBV21-1 and TRBJ1-2. TRBV21-1 is a pseudogene. The CDR3 covers 12 residues. This CDR3 reads CASSDLAEGYTF. DNA for the CDR3: TGTGCCAGCAGCGATCTGGCGGAGGGCTACACCTTC.

Many counts were recorded for this clonotype. An end of the junction does not agree with germline; a read error may underlie this. This rearrangement joins TRBV12-3 or TRBV12-4 to TRBJ2-5; 10 nucleotides align to TRBD2. This CDR3 has 11 amino acids. The CDR3 bases are TGCGCCAGCGGGGGGGCAGAGACCCAGTACTTC. Its protein product is CASGGAETQYF.

This chain uses TRBV20-1 with TRBJ2-5, with 9 bases that match TRBD2. Germline V gives CDR1 DFQATT, CDR2 SNEGSKA (reference sequence). The CDR3 is 15 amino acids. After removal of 7 bases from V and 2 bases from J, the junction contained 11 bases not matched to a gene. CDR3: CSGSAASGGQETQYF. The CDR3 bases are TGCAGTGGAAGTGCGGCCAGCGGGGGGCAAGAGACCCAGTACTTC.

This clonotype came up a few times. This chain joins TRBV12-3 or TRBV12-4 and TRBJ1-2; D gene unclear. The V gene lost 10 bases and the J gene lost 2 bases, with 14 bases spanning the gap. This CDR3 is built from 13 residues. CDR3 sequence: CATRPTINYGYTF. CDR3 DNA: TGTGCCACCCGTCCGACGATAAACTATGGCTACACCTTC.

The rearrangement joins TRBV7-9 to TRBJ2-7, with D tentatively TRBD2 (5 bases). Per germline, CDR1 SEHNR and CDR2 FQNEAQ (reference sequence). This CDR3 comprises 12 residues. V dropped 1 base and J dropped 7 bases, with 8 bases sitting between them. This chain's CDR3 is CASSLDPGEQYF. In DNA, the CDR3 is TGTGCCAGCAGCTTAGATCCGGGGGAGCAGTACTTC.

This clonotype was seen a handful of times. This chain uses TRBV7-9 with TRBJ1-1, with TRBD1 matching over 7 bases. The CDR3 totals 16 residues. V shed 5 bases, J shed 2 bases, and the junction held 11 bases outside the gene matches. Germline V gene data show CDR1 as SEHNR and CDR2 as FQNEAQ (reference sequence). CDR3 region: CASSPLKGAGNTEAFF. In DNA, the CDR3 is TGTGCCAGCAGCCCTCTCAAGGGGGCAGGTAACACTGAAGCTTTCTTT.

The chain combines TRBV28 with TRBJ2-1, with 12 bases that match TRBD2. TRBJ2-5 explains the end of the DNA better; the J call may be wrong. Looked up from germline, CDR1 is MDHEN and CDR2 is SYDVKM. The CDR3 covers 15 residues. The CDR3 protein is CASTLLAGGTGTQYF. The CDR3 DNA follows: TGTGCCAGCACCCTCCTAGCGGGGGGGACCGGGACCCAGTACTTC.

This clonotype was seen a handful of times. The V gene is TRBV27, the J gene TRBJ1-1; D is unclear. Germline loops: CDR1 MNHEY, CDR2 SMNVEV (reference sequence). The CDR3 is made up of 13 amino acids. Trimming stripped 3 bases from V and 7 bases from J, with 12 bases between. CDR3 sequence: CASSFFSWDEAFF. DNA for the CDR3: TGTGCCAGCAGTTTCTTCTCATGGGATGAAGCTTTCTTT.